The 9 T cell receptor beta chains below come from one sample, sequenced in a study of identical twins. TCRdb re-derived calls from the 5' RACE reads in MiXCR, one entry per CDR3 protein. The profile shows 450,000 to 650,000 distinct CDR3 sequences, roughly 15% of them singletons. This sample was also put to use in a study of yellow fever vaccine responses in identical twins.

Sequenced sample: CD4+ T cells sorted from blood. The receptor source for this set is a woman aged 18-29 years in good health.

The V and J genes are TRBV20-1 and TRBJ1-3; D not resolved. The ends were cut back, 2 bases at V and 8 bases at J, with 7 bases in the middle. The germline V gene has CDR1 DFQATT and CDR2 SNEGSKA (reference sequence). The CDR3 consists of 11 residues. The CDR3 reads CSARMMDTIYF. The CDR3 bases are TGCAGTGCTAGAATGATGGACACCATATATTTT.

In this sample, this clonotype turned up a few times. This chain connects TRBV28 to TRBJ2-3, with D perhaps matching TRBD2 (6 bases). Germline V gene data show CDR1 as MDHEN and CDR2 as SYDVKM. This CDR3 has 15 residues. Trimming shortened V by 3 bases and J by 0 bases, and 10 bases separated the two germline ends. DNA of the CDR3: TGTGCCAGCAGTTTCTTTGGGACTAGCACAGATACGCAGTATTTT. Encoded protein: CASSFFGTSTDTQYF.

Only a few counts were recorded for this clonotype. The rearrangement joins TRBV28 to TRBJ2-1; 16 nucleotides align to TRBD2. V shed 8 bases, J shed 1 base, and the junction held 2 bases outside the gene matches. Germline CDR1 MDHEN, CDR2 SYDVKM. The CDR3 contains 16 residues. CDR3 protein: CASGTSGGVSYNEQFF. The CDR3 nucleotides read TGTGCCAGCGGGACTAGCGGGGGGGTGTCCTACAATGAGCAGTTCTTC. The whole variable domain, remainder taken from reference TRBV28 and TRBJ2-1, is DVKVTQSSRYLVKRTGEKVFLECVQDMDHENMFWYRQDPGLGLRLIYFSYDVKMKEKGDIPEGYSVSREKKERFSLILESASTNQTSMYLCASGTSGGVSYNEQFFGPGTRLTVL.

A note on this clonotype: The junction departs from the called germline gene at one end, perhaps through a read error. The V call is TRBV7-2, the J call TRBJ1-1; D unresolved. CDR1 is SGHTA and CDR2 is FQGNSA in the germline V gene. This CDR3 region has 13 residues. The DNA for the CDR3 is TGTGCCAGCAGATTAGCGGGAGGTACTGAAGCTTTCTTT. Its protein product is CASRLAGGTEAFF. The full variable domain, with the rest looked up from reference TRBV7-2 and TRBJ1-1, is GAGVSQSPSNKVTEKGKDVELRCDPISGHTALYWYRQSLGQGLEFLIYFQGNSAPDKSGLPSDRFSAERTGGSVSTLTIQRTQQEDSAVYLCASRLAGGTEAFFGQGTRLTVV.

This clonotype came up a few times. V and J are TRBV5-1 and TRBJ1-5, with 9 bases matching TRBD1. CDR1 is SGHRS, CDR2 YFSETQ, per germline. This CDR3 region has 15 residues. The V and J ends lost 0 bases and 4 bases, in that order; junction bases with no gene match: 2. In DNA, the CDR3 is TGCGCCAGCAGCTTGGTGACAGGGGGGAATCAGCCCCAGCATTTT. This codes for CASSLVTGGNQPQHF.

The V call is TRBV4-2, the J call TRBJ1-5; TRBD1 aligns across 8 bases. The CDR3 length is 17 residues. V lost 8 bases and J lost 0; bases outside the gene matches: 12. Germline V gene data show CDR1 as LGHNA and CDR2 as YNFKEQ. The CDR3 DNA reads TGTGCCAGCGAAATGGGGGGACAGGCCTATAGCAATCAGCCCCAGCATTTT. Protein product: CASEMGGQAYSNQPQHF.

This clonotype was seen just once. The rearrangement links TRBV28 to TRBJ1-6, with 8 bases lining up with TRBD1. In germline, CDR1 is MDHEN, CDR2 SYDVKM. V lost 8 bases to trimming and J lost 10 bases; unmatched junction nucleotides: 7. This CDR3 comprises 13 residues. CDR3 nucleotides: TGTGCCAGCCTGGACAGGGCGAGATCACCCCTCCACTTT. This encodes CASLDRARSPLHF.

The chain has TRBV5-5 and TRBJ1-2, with 7 bases identical to TRBD1. The CDR3 contains 15 residues. Germline V gene sequence: CDR1 SGHKS, CDR2 YYEKEE (reference sequence). V shed 1 base, J shed 4 bases, and the junction held 7 bases outside the gene matches. CDR3 sequence: CASSLTGASTYGYTF. DNA of the CDR3: TGTGCCAGCAGCTTGACAGGGGCCAGCACCTATGGCTACACCTTC.

This clonotype came up a few times. This chain joins TRBV6-5 and TRBJ1-5; D is ambiguous. Germline CDR1 MNHEY, CDR2 SVGAGI. The CDR3 consists of 15 residues. The V and J ends lost 2 bases and 4 bases respectively, with 12 bases between them. The DNA for the CDR3 is TGTGCCAGCAGTTACCCGGCCGCGGGGAATCAGCCCCAGCATTTT. The encoded protein is CASSYPAAGNQPQHF.